One sample yielded the 5 T cell receptor beta chains listed below, sequenced in a study of T cell responses to AZD1222 COVID-19 vaccine. The method was immunoSEQ multiplex PCR; TCRdb's version includes in-frame clones alone and lacks a portion of them. The sample consists of 150,000 to 200,000 clones, approximately 92% of them appearing once. Sequenced material: peripheral blood, taken on day 0 of AZD1222 vaccination. All receptors derive from an adult in good health.

A note on this clone: A read error may account for a junction end that differs from germline. The rearrangement uses TRBV18 and TRBJ1-1; TRBD1 matches at 9 bases. CDR3 length: 14 residues. Germline lookup yields CDR1 KGHSH and CDR2 LQKENI. The CDR3 DNA follows: TGTGCCAGCTCACCAGGACAGGGGAACCCTGAAGCTTTCTTT. Its protein product is CASSPGQGNPEAFF.

This chain uses TRBV6-1 with TRBJ2-3, with TRBD2 identical over 9 bases. V trimming: 3 bases; J trimming: 8 bases; junction bases outside the gene matches: 15. Germline assignment: CDR1 MNHNS and CDR2 SASEGT. The CDR3 extends over 17 amino acids. The DNA for the CDR3 is TGTGCCAGCAGTGAGGTTAGGGCTAGCGGGGCGATCCTTACGCAGTATTTT. It is translated as CASSEVRASGAILTQYF.

The V and J genes are TRBV27 and TRBJ1-2; D might be TRBD1 (6 bases). The CDR3 has 13 residues. The V and J ends lost 6 bases and 5 bases respectively, with 13 bases between them. The germline CDR1 and CDR2 sequences are MNHEY and SMNVEV (reference sequence). The CDR3 nucleotides are TGTGCCAGCAGGGGGGCAGGGTATTATGGCTACACCTTC. This encodes CASRGAGYYGYTF.

The chain joins TRBV2 to TRBJ2-3, with 8 bases identical to TRBD2. The J segment lost 2 bases and the V segment lost 1 base, leaving 2 bases of the junction unmatched. Per the germline V gene, CDR1 is SNHLY and CDR2 is FYNNEI. This CDR3 has 15 residues. CDR3 DNA sequence: TGTGCCAGCAGTGAAGGGCGGGGGGCCACAGATACGCAGTATTTT. It translates to CASSEGRGATDTQYF.

V and J are TRBV7-9 and TRBJ1-1; D ambiguous. The germline V gene has CDR1 SEHNR and CDR2 FQNEAQ (reference sequence). V lost 7 bases to trimming and J lost 1 base, with 10 bases between them. CDR3 length: 13 residues. The CDR3: CASTPRENTEAFF. CDR3 coding DNA: TGTGCCAGCACCCCGCGGGAGAACACTGAAGCTTTCTTT.